This entry describes one TCR beta chain. What it binds is unknown. The sample originates from a study of cytomegalovirus exposure and HLA in healthy donors. The study, taken as a whole, reports: In vitro data verified a few CMV-associated chains as specific for CMV antigens.

The PCR contained 60 Vbeta and 13 Jbeta primers. TCRdb's table, derived via immunoSEQ multiplex PCR, lists solely in-frame clones and lacks some. Altogether 100,000 to 150,000 clones are present, about four fifths being singletons, with the ten largest covering around 0.7%. Source material: PBMCs. The receptor was derived from a man in his late teens or twenties in good health and CMV-seronegative.

In DNA, the CDR3 is TGCGCCAGCAGCTGGGGGGGACAGGGGAGCTACAATGAGCAGTTCTTC. Its protein product is CASSWGGQGSYNEQFF. The chain joins TRBV5-1 to TRBJ2-1, with 10 positions matching TRBD1. CDR3 length: 16 amino acids. The germline V gene has CDR1 SGHRS and CDR2 YFSETQ. V gave up 3 bases and J gave up 3 bases; unmatched junction bases: 6.